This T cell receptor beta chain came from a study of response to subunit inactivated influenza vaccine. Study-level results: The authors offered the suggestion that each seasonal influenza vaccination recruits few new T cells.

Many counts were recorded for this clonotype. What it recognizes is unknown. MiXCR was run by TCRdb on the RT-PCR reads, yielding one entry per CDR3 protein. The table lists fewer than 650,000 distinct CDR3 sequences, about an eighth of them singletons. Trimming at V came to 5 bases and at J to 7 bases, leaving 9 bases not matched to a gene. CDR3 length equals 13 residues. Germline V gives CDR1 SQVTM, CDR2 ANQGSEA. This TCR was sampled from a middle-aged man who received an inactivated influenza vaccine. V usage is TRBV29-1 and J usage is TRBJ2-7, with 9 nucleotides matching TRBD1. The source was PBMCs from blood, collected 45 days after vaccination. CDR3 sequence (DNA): TGCAGCGTTTCCGGGACAGGGAGGGGAGAGCAGTACTTC. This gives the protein CSVSGTGRGEQYF.